This TCR beta chain was sequenced for a study of cytomegalovirus exposure and HLA in healthy donors. As for the study in general: Early on, a data release was issued that held roughly 86 million unique TCRs from HLA-typed donors.

This clone was seen a handful of times. The CDR3 is made up of 15 amino acids. Germline V gives CDR1 SGHAT, CDR2 FQDESV (reference sequence). Trimming cost V 5 bases and J 3 bases; bases outside gene matches: 5. Amplification used 60 Vbeta primers and 13 Jbeta primers. This table comes from immunoSEQ multiplex PCR, and its TCRdb copy is limited to in-frame clones, with some not included. This sample has 95,000 to 150,000 clones, with about 60% found just once. This sequence joins TRBV11-1 and TRBJ2-7, with 12 bases matching TRBD1. The source is a man aged 40-49 years in good health and CMV-seropositive. Sequenced input: PBMCs. CDR3 residues: CASSTGTGGNYEQYF. CDR3 DNA sequence: TGTGCCAGCAGCACCGGGACAGGGGGCAACTACGAGCAGTACTTC.